This note documents a single TCR beta chain sequence. Its specific antigen is unknown. These data come from a study of CXCR3-negative and CXCR3-positive naive CD8 T cells (dated by TCRdb to the late 2010s). For the study in its entirety: Roughly 140 million TRB reads were obtained in total, roughly 1.5 +/- 0.3 million reads per library. The diversity and physicochemical repertoire analyses included about a dozen donors pooled from two independent experiments. The TRBV-TRBJ cluster analysis covered naive subsets from several donors and memory cells from 3 donors. Study-level results and caveats: Because surface CD5, which has been linked to self-reactivity in mice, was comparable between naive subsets, TCR interaction strength was also inferred from TRB CDR3 physicochemical properties. Because CXCR3 expression was partially decreased after cryopreservation, freshly isolated PBMCs were used for most assays. TRBV-TRBJ usage was similar between naive CXCR3-negative and CXCR3-positive cells from the same donor, while memory cells showed distinct patterns. Compared with CXCR3-negative naive cells, CXCR3-positive naive cells had TRB CDR3s with higher hydrophobicity (lower Kidera factor 4), lower energy, and higher strength and volume indices. Comparably high repertoire diversity was found in both naive subsets, whereas much lower repertoire diversity was found in memory CD8+ T cells.

Each CD8+ T cell subset was flow-sorted in triplicate, with 300,000 cells per subset placed directly into RLT lysis buffer. To exclude memory contaminants, naive CD8+ T cells were stringently defined as CD45RO-CCR7+CD27+CD95-. Using standard density gradient centrifugation, peripheral blood mononuclear cells were isolated from buffy coats. A FACSAria III was used to flow-sort naive CD8+ T cells into CXCR3-negative and CXCR3-positive populations. An RNeasy Mini Kit was used to extract total RNA from the sorted cells. TCRdb records NextSeq 550 as the sequencer. The Human TCR Profiling Kit (MiLaboratory) was used to prepare UMI-labeled 5' RACE TRB cDNA libraries. cDNA synthesis used the entire amount of extracted RNA, and PCR amplification then used the entire amount of cDNA produced. Libraries were prepared in parallel with an identical number of PCR cycles. The authors processed their data as follows. MIGEC and MiXCR extracted about 57,000 +/- 9,900 unique UMI-labeled TRB cDNA molecules per library, requiring at least two reads per UMI. On average, around 40,000 +/- 10,000 functional in-frame TRB CDR3 nucleotide clonotypes lacking stop codons were found per library. Diversity metrics, including normalized Shannon-Wiener and Chao1, were computed in VDJtools after downsampling to 5000 UMI-labeled TRB molecules per sample. VDJtools was used to calculate clonotype-size-weighted physicochemical properties of the central five CDR3 residues, namely interaction energy, strength, volume and Kidera factor 4. Each entry corresponds to one CDR3 protein sequence from reads that TCRdb reprocessed, and DNA is not given. TCRdb, not the original authors, processed these V and J calls. This sample's table contains approximately 9,100 distinct CDR3 sequences. Clones ranked in the top ten supply less than 1.5% of the sample.

Taken from cysteine to phenylalanine, the CDR3 has 11 residues. This entry has no DNA. From a lookup of the germline V gene, CDR1 and CDR2 are SGHAT and FQNNGV. The rearranged chain carries TRBV11-2 and TRBJ2-1; the D call of TRBD1 rests on TCRdb alone, since no DNA is present to check it. The sequence was obtained from a human donor in good health. Some clones in this sample may be carry-over from other donors' samples. The sequencing input was naive CXCR3- CD8+ T cells from blood. The sample's cell subset or site label, decoded: CD45RO-CCR7+CD27+CD95- naive CD8+ T cells lacking CXCR3 (TNR3-). The CDR3 loop reads CASSPPGEQFF.